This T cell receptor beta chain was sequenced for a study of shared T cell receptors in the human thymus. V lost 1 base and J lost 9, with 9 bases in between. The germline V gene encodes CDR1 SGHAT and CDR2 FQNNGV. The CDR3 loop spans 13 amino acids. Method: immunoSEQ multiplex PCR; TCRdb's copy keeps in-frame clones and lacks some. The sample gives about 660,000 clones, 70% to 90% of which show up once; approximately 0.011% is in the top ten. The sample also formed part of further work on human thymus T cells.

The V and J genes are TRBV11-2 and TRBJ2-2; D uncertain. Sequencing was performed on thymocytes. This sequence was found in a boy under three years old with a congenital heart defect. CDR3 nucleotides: TGTGCCAGCAGCTTAGGGCCTGGCTGGGAGCTGTTTTTT. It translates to CASSLGPGWELFF.